This T cell receptor (beta chain) appears in the sequencing data of a study of T-cell reconstitution after alpha-beta-depleted transplantation in children. V was trimmed by 7 bases and J by 0 bases, leaving 22 bases between them. Germline V gene sequence: CDR1 ENHRY, CDR2 SYGVKD. The CDR3 totals 18 residues. The TCRbeta library was prepared with unique molecular identifiers. TCRdb reanalysed the PCR reads using MiXCR and keeps one entry per CDR3 protein. The sample lists approximately 350,000 distinct CDR3 sequences, roughly 15% occurring once. V and J are TRBV10-3 and TRBJ1-3; D is uncertain. Here the sequenced sample was PBMCs, mostly from graft donor cells, taken 360 days after TCRalphabeta/CD19-depleted stem cell transplant. This TCR came from a male patient between 2 and 10 years old who had a stem cell transplant for acute lymphoblastic leukemia, so the T cells may come from the graft donor. The CDR3 spells CAIICRIPDGNSGNTIYF. The CDR3, as DNA: TGTGCCATCATTTGTAGGATTCCGGACGGTAACTCTGGAAACACCATATATTTT.